The 2 T cell receptor beta chains listed next were all sequenced from one sample in a study of blood T cells in healthy people across ages. Then a second PCR, running roughly 7 to 11 cycles, was carried out with a sample-barcoded 5' primer and a J-beta primer mix. Via MiXCR, TCRdb re-called the 5' RACE reads, giving one row per CDR3 protein. The sample consists of 500,000 to 700,000 distinct CDR3 sequences, about 28% of them appearing once. Material: blood. The receptors were gathered from a woman aged 80 or over in good health.

This clonotype came up many times. The V and J genes are TRBV12-3 or TRBV12-4 and TRBJ2-7; TRBD2 aligns across 10 bases. After removal of 3 bases from V and 6 bases from J, the junction contained 5 bases not matched to a gene. This CDR3 has 14 amino acids. CDR3 in amino acids: CASSLTSGLTEQYF. Here the CDR3 DNA reads TGTGCCAGCAGTTTGACTAGCGGGTTGACCGAGCAGTACTTC.

This clonotype showed up many times. The chain has TRBV7-2 and TRBJ1-6; no definite D call. Germline lookup yields CDR1 SGHTA and CDR2 FQGNSA. V was pared by 2 bases and J by 5 bases, with 13 bases between. CDR3 size: 16 residues. The CDR3 loop reads CASSLWPTGNNSPLHF. The CDR3 nucleotides read TGTGCCAGCAGCTTATGGCCAACCGGTAATAATTCACCCCTCCACTTT.